The clone carrying this TCR beta chain was counted between two and nine times. What it binds is not known. This sequence may be a read error, since a much larger clone differs from it by one base. The template was RNA from unsorted bulk tissue. The normal lung tissue was taken more than 3 cm from the tumor edge. This entry belongs to a study of tumor and adjacent non-tumor tissue in lung cancer. About the research overall: On average, productive TCRbeta reads reached about 4.17 million per sample.

The study, taken as a whole, reports: In normal lung, the top 100 clones were significantly more dominant than in tumor. Shorter survival was associated with higher TCR diversity in tumors. TCR diversity was significantly greater in tumor than normal lung tissue.

TCRbeta libraries were built with three rounds of nested PCR, modified from ARM-PCR. TCRdb called the multiplex PCR reads again in MiXCR, with one record for every CDR3 protein. The table includes some 100,000 distinct CDR3 sequences, 55% to 65% detected once. The sequence was obtained from a man aged 25-40 years with non-small cell lung cancer. Material: distant non-tumor lung tissue.

CDR3 protein: CATSGGGPPYEQYF. As DNA, the CDR3 is TGTGCCACCAGTGGCGGGGGACCTCCCTACGAGCAGTACTTC. V is TRBV24-1 and J is TRBJ2-7, with 7 bases matching TRBD2. Germline assignment: CDR1 KGHDR and CDR2 SFDVKD. The J segment lost 2 bases and the V segment lost 5 bases, leaving 5 bases of the junction unmatched. The CDR3 is 14 residues long.